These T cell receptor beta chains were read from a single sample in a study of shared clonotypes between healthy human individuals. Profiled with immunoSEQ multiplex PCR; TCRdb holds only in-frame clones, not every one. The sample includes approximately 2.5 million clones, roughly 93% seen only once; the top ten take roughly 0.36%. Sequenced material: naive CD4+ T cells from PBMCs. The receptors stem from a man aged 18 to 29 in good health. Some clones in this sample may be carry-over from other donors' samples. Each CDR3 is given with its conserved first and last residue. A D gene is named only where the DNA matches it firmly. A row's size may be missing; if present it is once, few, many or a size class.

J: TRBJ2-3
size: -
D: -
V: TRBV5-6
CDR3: CASSLYQTWNTDTQYF
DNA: TGTGCCAGCAGCTTGTACCAAACCTGGAACACAGATACGCAGTATTTT

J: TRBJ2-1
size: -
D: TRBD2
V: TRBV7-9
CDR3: CASSLELAGGAFF
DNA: TGTGCCAGCAGCTTAGAACTAGCGGGAGGGGCGTTCTTC

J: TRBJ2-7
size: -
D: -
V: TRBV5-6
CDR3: CASSLGSRGLSSYEQYF
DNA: TGTGCCAGCAGCTTGGGGTCGCGGGGACTGAGCTCCTACGAGCAGTACTTC

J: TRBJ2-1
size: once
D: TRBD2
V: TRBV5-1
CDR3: CASSPWSLAGNFGDEQFF
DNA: TGCGCCAGCAGCCCTTGGAGCCTAGCGGGAAACTTCGGGGATGAGCAGTTCTTC

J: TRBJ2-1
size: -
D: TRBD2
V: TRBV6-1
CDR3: CASRESSGGTYNEQFF
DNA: TGTGCCAGCAGAGAAAGTAGCGGGGGAACCTACAATGAGCAGTTCTTC

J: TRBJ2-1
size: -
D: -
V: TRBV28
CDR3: CASRPGTSSYNEQFF
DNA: TGTGCCAGCAGGCCCGGGACTTCGTCCTACAATGAGCAGTTCTTC

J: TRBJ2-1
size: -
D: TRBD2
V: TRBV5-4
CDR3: CASSLTGGSYNEQFF
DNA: TGTGCCAGCAGCTTAACGGGAGGCTCCTACAATGAGCAGTTCTTC

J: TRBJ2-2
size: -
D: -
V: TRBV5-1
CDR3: CASIPSPPQGTGELFF
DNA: TGCGCCAGCATCCCAAGTCCCCCACAGGGCACCGGGGAGCTGTTTTTT

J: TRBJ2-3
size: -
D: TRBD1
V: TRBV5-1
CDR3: CASSRRDRGRDTQYF
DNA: TGCGCCAGCAGCAGAAGGGACAGGGGGCGGGATACGCAGTATTTT

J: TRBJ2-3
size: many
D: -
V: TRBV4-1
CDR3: CASSHRDWNSQYF
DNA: TGCGCCAGCAGCCACCGGGACTGGAACTCGCAGTATTTT

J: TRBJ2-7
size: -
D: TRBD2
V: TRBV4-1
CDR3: CASSQGPSGPAGEQYF
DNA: TGCGCCAGCAGCCAGGGCCCTAGCGGACCCGCGGGCGAGCAGTACTTC

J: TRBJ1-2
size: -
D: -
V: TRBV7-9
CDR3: CASSQILGTYGYTF
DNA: TGTGCCAGCAGCCAGATTCTGGGTACTTATGGCTACACCTTC

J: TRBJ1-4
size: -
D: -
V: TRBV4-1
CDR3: CASSQAPPTNEKLFF
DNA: TGCGCCAGCAGCCAAGCACCACCAACTAATGAAAAACTGTTTTTT

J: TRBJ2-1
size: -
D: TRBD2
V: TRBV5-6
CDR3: CASGPKLADPSYNEQFF
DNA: TGTGCCAGCGGCCCCAAACTAGCGGATCCCTCCTACAATGAGCAGTTCTTC

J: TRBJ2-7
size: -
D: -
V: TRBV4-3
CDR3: CASSQARIPIYEQYF
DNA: TGCGCCAGCAGCCAAGCGCGCATACCGATTTACGAGCAGTACTTC

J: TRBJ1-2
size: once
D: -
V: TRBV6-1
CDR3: CASSEGAVVLNYGYTF
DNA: TGTGCCAGCAGCGAAGGGGCAGTAGTACTTAACTATGGCTACACCTTC

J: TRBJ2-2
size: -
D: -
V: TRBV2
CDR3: CASRGEMNTGELFF
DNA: TGTGCCAGCAGGGGGGAGATGAACACCGGGGAGCTGTTTTTT

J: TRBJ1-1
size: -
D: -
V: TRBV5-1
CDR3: CASSLAGNAEAFF
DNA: TGCGCCAGCAGCTTGGCAGGGAACGCTGAAGCTTTCTTT

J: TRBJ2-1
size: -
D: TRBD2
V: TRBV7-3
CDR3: CASSWGLAGAYNEQFF
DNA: TGTGCCAGCAGCTGGGGGCTAGCGGGAGCGTACAATGAGCAGTTCTTC

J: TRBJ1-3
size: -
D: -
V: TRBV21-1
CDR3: CASSKLPPGNTIYF
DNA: TGTGCCAGCAGCAAACTGCCGCCTGGAAACACCATATATTTT

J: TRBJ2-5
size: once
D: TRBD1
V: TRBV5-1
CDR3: CASSSGTGVAETQYF
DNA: TGCGCCAGCAGCTCCGGGACAGGGGTTGCGGAGACCCAGTACTTC

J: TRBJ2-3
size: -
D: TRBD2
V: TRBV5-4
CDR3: CASSLSSAGGDTQYF
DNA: TGTGCCAGCAGCTTAAGTTCAGCGGGGGGAGATACGCAGTATTTT

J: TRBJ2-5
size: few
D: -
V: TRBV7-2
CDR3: CASSLAAAHQYF
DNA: TGTGCCAGCAGCTTAGCGGCGGCACACCAGTACTTC

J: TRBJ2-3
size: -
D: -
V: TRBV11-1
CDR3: CASSSSLSTDTQYF
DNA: TGTGCCAGCAGCTCGTCACTTAGCACAGATACGCAGTATTTT

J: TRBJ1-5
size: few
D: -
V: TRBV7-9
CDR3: CASSLSGGPQHF
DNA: TGTGCCAGCAGCCTCTCCGGTGGGCCCCAGCATTTT

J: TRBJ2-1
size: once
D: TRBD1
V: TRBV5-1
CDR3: CASSLGDRGGGEQFF
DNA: TGCGCCAGCAGCCTGGGGGACAGGGGAGGAGGTGAGCAGTTCTTC

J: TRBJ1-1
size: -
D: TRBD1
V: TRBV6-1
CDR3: CASSGTGVSEAFF
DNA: TGTGCCAGCAGTGGTACAGGGGTCTCTGAAGCTTTCTTT

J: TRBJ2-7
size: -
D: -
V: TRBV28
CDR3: CASSSDRRDEQYF
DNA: TGTGCCAGCAGTTCCGACCGTAGGGACGAGCAGTACTTC

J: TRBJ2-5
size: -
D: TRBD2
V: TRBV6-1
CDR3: CASSERLGGRAGETQYF
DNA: TGTGCCAGCAGTGAACGACTTGGCGGGAGGGCCGGTGAGACCCAGTACTTC

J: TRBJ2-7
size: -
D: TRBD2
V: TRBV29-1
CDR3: CSVTGLAGAYEQYF
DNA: TGCAGCGTCACGGGACTAGCGGGAGCGTACGAGCAGTACTTC

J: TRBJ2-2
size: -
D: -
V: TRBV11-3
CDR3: CASSPATGELFF
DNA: TGTGCCAGCAGCCCTGCTACCGGGGAGCTGTTTTTT

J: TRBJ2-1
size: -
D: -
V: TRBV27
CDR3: CASSGVEQFF
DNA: TGTGCCAGCAGCGGAGTAGAGCAGTTCTTC

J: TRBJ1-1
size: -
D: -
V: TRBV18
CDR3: CASSQGPNEAFF
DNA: TGTGCCAGCTCCCAAGGGCCCAATGAAGCTTTCTTT

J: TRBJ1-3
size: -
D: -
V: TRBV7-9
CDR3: CASSVDGSGNTIYF
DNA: TGTGCCAGCAGCGTGGATGGATCTGGAAACACCATATATTTT

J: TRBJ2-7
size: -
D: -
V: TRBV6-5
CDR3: CASSYSFQHSYEQYF
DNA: TGTGCCAGCAGTTACTCGTTCCAGCACTCCTACGAGCAGTACTTC

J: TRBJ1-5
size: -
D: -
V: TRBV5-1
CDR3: CASSLGGGQPQHF
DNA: TGCGCCAGCAGCTTGGGTGGTGGGCAGCCCCAGCATTTT

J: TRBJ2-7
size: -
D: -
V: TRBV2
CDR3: CASTKGREGFYEQYF
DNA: TGTGCCAGCACCAAGGGGAGAGAGGGTTTCTACGAGCAGTACTTC

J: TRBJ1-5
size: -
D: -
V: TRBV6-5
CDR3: CASKDSGSNQPQHF
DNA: TGTGCCAGCAAGGACTCAGGGAGCAATCAGCCCCAGCATTTT

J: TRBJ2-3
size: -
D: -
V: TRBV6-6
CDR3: CASSWRGTDTQYF
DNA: TGTGCCAGCAGTTGGAGGGGCACAGATACGCAGTATTTT

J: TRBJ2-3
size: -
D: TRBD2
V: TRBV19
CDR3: CASSIAGGLTDTQYF
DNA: TGTGCCAGTAGTATAGCGGGAGGACTCACAGATACGCAGTATTTT

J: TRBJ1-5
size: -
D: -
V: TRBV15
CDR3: CATSKRTGTQHMGSNQPQHF
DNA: TGTGCCACCAGCAAGCGAACCGGGACACAGCATATGGGTAGCAATCAGCCCCAGCATTTT

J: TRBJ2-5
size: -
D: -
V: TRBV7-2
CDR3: CASSLALGGQETQYF
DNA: TGTGCCAGCAGCTTAGCGCTTGGGGGCCAAGAGACCCAGTACTTC

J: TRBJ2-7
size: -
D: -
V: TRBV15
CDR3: CATSRVRQAQLYEQYF
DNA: TGTGCCACCAGCAGAGTCCGTCAGGCCCAACTATACGAGCAGTACTTC

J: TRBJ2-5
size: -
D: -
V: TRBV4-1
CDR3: CASSLKQHLPPQETQYF
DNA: TGCGCCAGCAGCCTAAAACAGCACCTTCCGCCCCAAGAGACCCAGTACTTC

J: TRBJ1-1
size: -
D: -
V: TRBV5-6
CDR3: CASSLGPRSGTEAFF
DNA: TGTGCCAGCAGCTTGGGCCCTCGTTCGGGCACTGAAGCTTTCTTT

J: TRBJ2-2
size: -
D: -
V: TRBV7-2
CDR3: CASSSGRGSVHTGELFF
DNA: TGTGCCAGCAGCTCAGGCCGAGGTTCGGTTCACACCGGGGAGCTGTTTTTT

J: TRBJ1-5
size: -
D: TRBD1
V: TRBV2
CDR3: CASSETGGVQPQHF
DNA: TGTGCCAGCAGTGAAACAGGGGGCGTTCAGCCCCAGCATTTT

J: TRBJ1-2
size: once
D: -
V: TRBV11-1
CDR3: CASSTYRDTFNYGYTF
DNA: TGTGCCAGCAGCACGTACCGGGACACCTTTAACTATGGCTACACCTTC

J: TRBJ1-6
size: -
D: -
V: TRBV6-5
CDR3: CASSYLGNSPLHF
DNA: TGTGCCAGCAGTTACTTGGGAAATTCACCCCTCCACTTT

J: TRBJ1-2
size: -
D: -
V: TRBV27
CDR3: CASSYPESSYGYTF
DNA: TGTGCCAGCAGTTACCCGGAATCCTCCTATGGCTACACCTTC

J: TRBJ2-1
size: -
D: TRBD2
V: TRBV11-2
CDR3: CASSSGRGGSRSNEQFF
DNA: TGTGCCAGCAGCTCAGGACGGGGCGGGAGCCGGAGCAATGAGCAGTTCTTC

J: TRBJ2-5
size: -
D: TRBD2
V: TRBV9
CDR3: CASSPRAGGPDKTQYF
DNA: TGTGCCAGCAGCCCTAGAGCGGGAGGGCCCGATAAGACCCAGTACTTC

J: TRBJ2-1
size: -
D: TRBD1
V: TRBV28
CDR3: CASSLTGQGADEQFF
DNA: TGTGCCAGCAGTTTAACGGGACAGGGGGCTGATGAGCAGTTCTTC